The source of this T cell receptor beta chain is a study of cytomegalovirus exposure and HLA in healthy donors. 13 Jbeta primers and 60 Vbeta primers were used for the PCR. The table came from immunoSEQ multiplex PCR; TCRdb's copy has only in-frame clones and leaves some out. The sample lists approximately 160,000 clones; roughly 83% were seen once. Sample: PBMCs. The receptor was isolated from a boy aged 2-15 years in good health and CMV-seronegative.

The CDR3 loop is CASSPTSRVGGFF. As DNA, the CDR3 is TGTGCCAGCAGCCCTACGTCGCGGGTAGGGGGGTTCTTC. The rearrangement joins TRBV7-2 to TRBJ2-1; tentative D call: TRBD1 (6 bases). The CDR3 is made up of 13 amino acids. The V and J ends lost 5 bases and 15 bases respectively, with 20 bases between them. The germline gives CDR1 SGHTA, CDR2 FQGNSA.